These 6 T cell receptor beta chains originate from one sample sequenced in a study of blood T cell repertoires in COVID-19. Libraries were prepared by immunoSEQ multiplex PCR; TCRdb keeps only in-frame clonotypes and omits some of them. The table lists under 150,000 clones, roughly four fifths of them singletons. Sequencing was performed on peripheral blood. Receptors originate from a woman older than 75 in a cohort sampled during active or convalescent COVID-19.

CDR3 in DNA: TGTGCCACCAGTGAACGGGGCTATGGCTACACCTTC. This codes for CATSERGYGYTF. This rearrangement joins TRBV24-1 to TRBJ1-2; D is uncertain. Germline values: CDR1 KGHDR, CDR2 SFDVKD. The CDR3 totals 12 residues. The V and J ends lost 4 bases and 4 bases respectively, with 6 bases between them.

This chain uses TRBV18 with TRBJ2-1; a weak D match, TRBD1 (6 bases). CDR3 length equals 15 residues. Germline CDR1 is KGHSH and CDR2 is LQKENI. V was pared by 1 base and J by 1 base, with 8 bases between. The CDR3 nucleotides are TGTGCCAGCTCACCACGGACAGATTCCTACAATGAGCAGTTCTTC. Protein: CASSPRTDSYNEQFF.

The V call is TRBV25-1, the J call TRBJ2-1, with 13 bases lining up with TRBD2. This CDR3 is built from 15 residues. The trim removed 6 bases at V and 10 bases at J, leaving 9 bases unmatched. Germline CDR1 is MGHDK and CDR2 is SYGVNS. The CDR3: CASSSVTSGGREQFF. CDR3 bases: TGTGCCAGCAGCTCGGTGACTAGCGGGGGGAGGGAGCAGTTCTTC.

The CDR3, as DNA: TGTGCCAGCAGTTACGGGGGGGCCGCAGATACGCAGTATTTT. It yields the protein CASSYGGAADTQYF. The chain combines TRBV28 with TRBJ2-3, with TRBD2 identical over 8 bases. The CDR3 has 14 residues. Trimming removed 4 bases from V and 4 bases from J; junction bases left unmatched: 4. Germline V gene sequence: CDR1 MDHEN, CDR2 SYDVKM.

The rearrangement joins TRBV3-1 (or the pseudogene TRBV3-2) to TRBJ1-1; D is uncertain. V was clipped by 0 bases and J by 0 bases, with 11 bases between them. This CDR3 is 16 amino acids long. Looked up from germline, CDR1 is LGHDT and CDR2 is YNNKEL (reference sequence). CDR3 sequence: CASSQDIAGLNTEAFF. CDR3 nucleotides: TGTGCCAGCAGCCAAGATATAGCCGGTCTGAACACTGAAGCTTTCTTT.

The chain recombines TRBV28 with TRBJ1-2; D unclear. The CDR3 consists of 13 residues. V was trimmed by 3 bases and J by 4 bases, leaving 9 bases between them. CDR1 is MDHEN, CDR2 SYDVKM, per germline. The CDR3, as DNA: TGTGCCAGCAGTTTTAGTCAGGCCTATGGCTACACCTTC. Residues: CASSFSQAYGYTF.